The rows below give T cell receptor beta chains drawn from one sample of a study of shared clonotypes between healthy human individuals. Assay used: immunoSEQ multiplex PCR; TCRdb lists only in-frame clones, some missing. The repertoire consists of around 990,000 clones, with 70% to 80% occurring once and the leading ten covering approximately 0.9%. Sequencing used memory CD4+ T cells from PBMCs. The receptors derive from a man aged 18 to 30 in good health. Some clones in this sample may be carry-over from other donors' samples. Each CDR3 is given with its conserved first and last residue. A D gene is named only where the DNA matches it firmly. Size is stated for part of the rows, as once, few or many counts, or as a class when the clone is expanded.

TRBD2	.	TRBV5-1	TRBJ2-2	CASSYSGANTGELFF	TGCGCCAGCAGCTATAGCGGGGCGAACACCGGGGAGCTGTTTTTT
.	.	TRBV9	TRBJ2-3	CASSVVGTDTQYF	TGTGCCAGCAGCGTAGTCGGGACAGATACGCAGTATTTT
.	.	TRBV5-6	TRBJ1-2	CASSLDLGGYTF	TGTGCCAGCAGCTTGGATCTGGGTGGCTACACCTTC
.	.	TRBV2	TRBJ2-5	CASLGSAAPRQYF	TGTGCCAGCCTGGGATCAGCCGCACCACGTCAGTACTTC
.	.	TRBV13	TRBJ1-2	CASASRGVDYGYTF	TGTGCCAGCGCTTCCCGAGGGGTTGACTATGGCTACACCTTC
TRBD1	.	TRBV6-1	TRBJ1-4	CASSGSGTGDEKLFF	TGTGCCAGCAGTGGATCCGGGACAGGGGATGAAAAACTGTTTTTT
.	few	TRBV2	TRBJ2-1	CASSVIDGDRQFF	TGTGCCAGCAGTGTGATAGACGGTGATCGGCAGTTCTTC
.	.	TRBV28	TRBJ2-7	CASSSRTVSYEQYF	TGTGCCAGCAGTTCCCGGACAGTGTCCTACGAGCAGTACTTC
TRBD2	.	TRBV5-1	TRBJ2-2	CASSWGLAAGELFF	TGCGCCAGCAGCTGGGGACTAGCCGCCGGGGAGCTGTTTTTT
TRBD1	few	TRBV2	TRBJ1-1	CASFMTGLNTEAFF	TGTGCCAGCTTTATGACAGGGTTGAACACTGAAGCTTTCTTT
.	.	TRBV5-1	TRBJ2-1	CASSLARVSEQFF	TGCGCCAGCAGCTTGGCCCGGGTATCTGAGCAGTTCTTC
TRBD1	.	TRBV28	TRBJ2-3	CASSPSGLSRDSSGVTDTQYF	TGTGCCAGCAGTCCCAGTGGGTTGTCCCGGGACAGCTCCGGGGTTACAGATACGCAGTATTTT
.	.	TRBV27	TRBJ1-4	CASSRLRNEKLFF	TGTGCCAGCAGTCGACTAAGGAATGAAAAACTGTTTTTT
.	.	TRBV29-1	TRBJ2-7	CSVKGSYEQYF	TGCAGCGTTAAAGGCTCCTACGAGCAGTACTTC
TRBD1	.	TRBV28	TRBJ2-7	CAVGKGAPGEQYF	TGTGCCGTCGGAAAGGGGGCGCCGGGCGAGCAGTACTTC
TRBD1	.	TRBV18	TRBJ2-7	CASSPGQGSYEQYF	TGTGCCAGCTCACCGGGACAGGGGTCCTACGAGCAGTACTTC
TRBD2	many	TRBV5-8	TRBJ2-3	CASSLWAGGGTDTQYF	TGTGCCAGCAGCCTGTGGGCGGGAGGTGGCACAGATACGCAGTATTTT
TRBD1	.	TRBV28	TRBJ1-5	CASRLRDRAQHF	TGTGCCAGCAGGCTCCGGGACAGGGCCCAGCATTTT
.	.	TRBV7-9	TRBJ2-2	CASSTSAIYRPNTGELFF	TGTGCCAGCAGCACCTCTGCGATATACAGGCCGAACACCGGGGAGCTGTTTTTT
TRBD1	.	TRBV10-2	TRBJ1-5	CASSRQGNQPQHF	TGCGCCAGCAGTCGACAGGGTAATCAGCCCCAGCATTTT
.	.	TRBV28	TRBJ1-4	CASSPYRGEKLFF	TGTGCCAGCAGTCCGTATCGGGGCGAAAAACTGTTTTTT
TRBD1	few	TRBV7-3	TRBJ2-1	CASSLDRENEQFF	TGTGCCAGCAGCTTAGACAGGGAAAATGAGCAGTTCTTC
.	.	TRBV18	TRBJ2-7	CASSPRASLIYEQYF	TGTGCCAGCTCACCACGGGCTTCCCTTATCTACGAGCAGTACTTC
.	.	TRBV6-6	TRBJ2-7	CASSYYRSFEQYF	TGTGCCAGCAGTTACTACAGGTCGTTCGAGCAGTACTTC
.	few	TRBV29-1	TRBJ1-3	CSVGNRAGNTIYF	TGCAGCGTTGGGAACAGAGCCGGAAACACCATATATTTT
.	.	TRBV11-1	TRBJ2-3	CASSLVGRITDTQYF	TGTGCCAGCAGCTTAGTGGGGCGGATCACAGATACGCAGTATTTT
TRBD2	.	TRBV7-9	TRBJ2-1	CASSPGLAGRNEQFF	TGTGCCAGCAGCCCGGGACTAGCGGGACGCAATGAGCAGTTCTTC
TRBD2	.	TRBV30	TRBJ2-2	CASRTSGANTGELFF	TGTGCCAGTCGGACTAGCGGAGCCAACACCGGGGAGCTGTTTTTT
.	.	TRBV30	TRBJ1-4	CAWSVVREKLFF	TGTGCCTGGAGTGTGGTCCGGGAAAAACTGTTTTTT
.	.	TRBV5-1	TRBJ2-5	CASSLNGETQYF	TGCGCCAGCAGCTTGAATGGAGAGACCCAGTACTTC
TRBD2	.	TRBV5-1	TRBJ2-3	CASSSTSGFTDTQYF	TGCGCCAGCTCCTCGACTAGCGGATTCACAGATACGCAGTATTTT
.	once	TRBV7-2	TRBJ2-7	CASSLGGAMDYEQYF	TGTGCCAGCAGCTTAGGAGGGGCGATGGACTACGAGCAGTACTTC
.	.	TRBV7-9	TRBJ2-3	CASSLGAGTDTQYF	TGTGCCAGCAGCTTAGGTGCAGGCACAGATACGCAGTATTTT
TRBD1	.	TRBV29-1	TRBJ1-4	CSVTPGTGTEKLFF	TGCAGCGTAACTCCGGGGACAGGGACCGAAAAACTGTTTTTT
TRBD1	.	TRBV28	TRBJ2-3	CASSLSDRGSSDTQYF	TGTGCCAGCAGTTTATCGGACAGGGGGTCCTCAGATACGCAGTATTTT
.	.	TRBV5-1	TRBJ2-6	CASSLGSAGANVLTF	TGCGCCAGCAGCTTGGGATCGGCTGGGGCCAACGTCCTGACTTTC
.	.	TRBV14	TRBJ1-5	CASSQAAGDQPQHF	TGTGCCAGCAGCCAAGCAGCAGGGGATCAGCCCCAGCATTTT
TRBD2	.	TRBV7-3	TRBJ2-5	CASSPGLAGGRETQYF	TGTGCCAGCAGCCCAGGACTAGCGGGAGGGAGAGAGACCCAGTACTTC
.	.	TRBV5-6	TRBJ1-1	CASSLVAVGATEAFF	TGTGCCAGCAGCTTGGTGGCGGTGGGGGCCACTGAAGCTTTCTTT
TRBD1	few	TRBV18	TRBJ1-1	CASSTPGTGSTEAFF	TGTGCCAGCTCAACTCCCGGGACAGGGAGCACTGAAGCTTTCTTT
TRBD1	.	TRBV5-6	TRBJ2-2	CASSSRFTGGGTGELFF	TGTGCCAGCAGCTCCCGTTTTACAGGGGGCGGTACCGGGGAGCTGTTTTTT
.	.	TRBV28	TRBJ1-5	CASSSLRKGNNQPQHF	TGTGCCAGCAGTTCCCTCCGAAAGGGGAACAATCAGCCCCAGCATTTT